A selection of T cell receptor beta chains follows, all from one sample in a study of T cells after posttransplantation cyclophosphamide. Data came from immunoSEQ multiplex PCR; TCRdb stores just in-frame clones and leaves some out. The sample is made up of approximately 8,000 clones, none counted only once. The material sequenced was PBMCs, taken after an allogeneic stem cell transplant with post-transplant cyclophosphamide. These receptors all stem from a male patient between 25 and 39 years old who received an allogeneic stem cell transplant from an unrelated donor, was CMV-positive, and had acute and chronic GVHD. Part of the T cell pool may stem from the graft donor. Each CDR3 is given with its conserved first and last residue. Each record gives: V gene, D gene, CDR3 protein. D genes are given only for firm matches.

>TRBV6-2/TRBV6-3|-
CASSQSAGAHNEQFF
>TRBV18|-
CASSPLSGVNEKLFF
>TRBV13|TRBD1
CASSLDRTGHQETQYF
>TRBV5-6|TRBD2
CASAAGGEYEQYF
>TRBV10-3|-
CAISVQGGKNTEAFF
>TRBV7-2|-
CASSFDSTNTGELFF
>TRBV6-5|-
CASSYVTGEDTQYF
>TRBV4-1|-
CASSPLATARNYGYTF
>TRBV18|TRBD1
CASSGTEGAQDTQYF
>TRBV5-1|-
CASSQNGQSASYEQYF
>TRBV5-6|TRBD1
CASSIRDRGFETEAFF
>TRBV11-2|TRBD2
CASSLTSGRSYNEQFF
>TRBV12-3/TRBV12-4|TRBD2
CASKLAGSTDTQYF
>TRBV30|TRBD2
CAWSGGLAGQAGTQYF
>TRBV12-3/TRBV12-4|-
CASSLGPQKVAFF
>TRBV4-1|TRBD2
CASSQEGRLAGAGETQYF
>TRBV7-2|TRBD1
CASSLRGQGDTEAFF
>TRBV12-3/TRBV12-4|-
CASSNRPGGAFF
>TRBV4-3|-
CASSQDTQSETQYF
>TRBV29-1|-
CSVKKRVSEGADTQYF
>TRBV19|TRBD2
CASSKLAPGTDTQYF
>TRBV30|-
CAWSAGSGNTIYF
>TRBV7-2|TRBD1
CASSLDRGNEKLFF
>TRBV13|-
CASSLHTGGEKLFF
>TRBV19|-
CASSTFGRGNTEAFF
>TRBV29-1|TRBD1
CSVPRGGLSTEAFF
>TRBV6-2/TRBV6-3|-
CASSVTENSPLHF
>TRBV29-1|TRBD1
CSAKTGTYEQYF
>TRBV9|-
CASSVVRGDTDTQYF
>TRBV5-6|TRBD1
CASQLVGQGAYEQYF
>TRBV5-1|TRBD1
CASSKDRGGQPQHF
>TRBV6-5|-
CASSYAGQNTEAFF
>TRBV7-2|-
CASSIGVGGNGELFF
>TRBV18|TRBD1
CASSPFLGQGNEQYF
>TRBV10-1|TRBD2
CASLMERELIYEQYF
>TRBV6-5|-
CASTRGDPPYEQYF
>TRBV12-3/TRBV12-4|TRBD1
CASSPRQGRSQETQYF
>TRBV7-2|TRBD2
CASSSRPGGISTDTQYF
>TRBV9|TRBD2
CASSVGTSVNEQFF
>TRBV6-4|-
CASSEFGRGTEAFF
>TRBV12-3/TRBV12-4|-
CASSLAANEQFF
>TRBV7-9|-
CASSRTTGVGEAFF
>TRBV12-3/TRBV12-4|TRBD1
CASSPSAGGYEQYF
>TRBV7-2|TRBD1
CASSQGVGTGASNEQFF
>TRBV4-3|TRBD2
CASSRDPGGATYNEQFF
>TRBV4-2|-
CASSQDMASAYNNEQFF
>TRBV18|-
CASSPELKGLPTVGYTF
>TRBV27|TRBD1
CASSLSPFLEQGVHQPQHF
>TRBV5-8|-
CASRITGLETQYF
>TRBV29-1|TRBD1
CSVERGDSMNTEAFF
>TRBV23-1|-
CASTTTRAYDTEAFF
>TRBV7-2|TRBD1
CASSLEGTVYGYTF
>TRBV19|-
CASRGRGMGGNQPQHF
>TRBV12-5|TRBD1
CASGLGDRGRQETQYF
>TRBV15|-
CATSRDGPPLDEQFF